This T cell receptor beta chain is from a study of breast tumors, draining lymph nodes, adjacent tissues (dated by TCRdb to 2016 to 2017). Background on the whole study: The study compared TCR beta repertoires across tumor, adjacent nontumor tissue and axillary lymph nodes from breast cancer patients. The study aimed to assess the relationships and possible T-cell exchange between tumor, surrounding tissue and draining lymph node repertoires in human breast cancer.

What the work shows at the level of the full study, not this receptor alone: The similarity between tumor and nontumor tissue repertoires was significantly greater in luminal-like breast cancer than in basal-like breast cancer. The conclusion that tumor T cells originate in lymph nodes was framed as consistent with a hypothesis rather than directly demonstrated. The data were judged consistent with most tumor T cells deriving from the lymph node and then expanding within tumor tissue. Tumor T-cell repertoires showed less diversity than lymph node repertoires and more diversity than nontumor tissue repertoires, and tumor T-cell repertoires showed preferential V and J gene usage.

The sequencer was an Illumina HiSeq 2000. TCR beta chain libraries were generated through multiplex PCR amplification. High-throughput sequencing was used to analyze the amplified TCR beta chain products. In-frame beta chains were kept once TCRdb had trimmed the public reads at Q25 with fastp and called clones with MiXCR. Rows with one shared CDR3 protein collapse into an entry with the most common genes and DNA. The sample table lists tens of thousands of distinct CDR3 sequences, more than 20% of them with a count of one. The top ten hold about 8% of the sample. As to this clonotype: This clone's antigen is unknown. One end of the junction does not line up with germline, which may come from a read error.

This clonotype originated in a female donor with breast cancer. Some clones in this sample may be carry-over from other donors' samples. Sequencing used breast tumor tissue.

The DNA reads TGTGCCAGCAGAGCTCTGGGGGGTTCACCCCTCTACTTT. This gives the protein CASRALGGSPLYF. The chain uses TRBV6-5 and TRBJ1-6; tentative D gene TRBD1, with 5 bases matching. Looking up the germline V gene yields CDR1 MNHEY and CDR2 SVGAGI. The CDR3 spans 13 residues, from the cysteine through the phenylalanine. Only the CDR3 DNA is retained, 39 bases long and in frame from the first base.